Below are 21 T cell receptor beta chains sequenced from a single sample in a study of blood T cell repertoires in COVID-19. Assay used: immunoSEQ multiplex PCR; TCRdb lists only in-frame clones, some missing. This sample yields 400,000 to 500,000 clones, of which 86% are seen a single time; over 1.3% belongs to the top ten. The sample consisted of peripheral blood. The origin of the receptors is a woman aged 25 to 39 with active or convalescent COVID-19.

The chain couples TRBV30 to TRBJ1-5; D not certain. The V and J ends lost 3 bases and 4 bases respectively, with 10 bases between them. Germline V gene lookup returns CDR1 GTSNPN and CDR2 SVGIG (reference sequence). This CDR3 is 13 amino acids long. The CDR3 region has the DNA TGTGCCTGGAGCCGGACGGGGAATCAGCCCCAGCATTTT. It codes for CAWSRTGNQPQHF.

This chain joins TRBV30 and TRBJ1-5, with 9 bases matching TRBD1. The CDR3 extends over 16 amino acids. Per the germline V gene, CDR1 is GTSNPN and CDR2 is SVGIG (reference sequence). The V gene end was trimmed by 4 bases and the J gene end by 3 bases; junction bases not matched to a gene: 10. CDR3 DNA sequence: TGTGCCTGGAACAAACAGGGGGCCATAATCAATCAGCCCCAGCATTTT. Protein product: CAWNKQGAIINQPQHF.

The CDR3 nucleotides are TGTGCCAGCAGCTTAGGAGGGAGGGGCACCGGCACAGATACGCAGTATTTT. It translates to CASSLGGRGTGTDTQYF. This rearrangement joins TRBV11-2 to TRBJ2-3, with 7 bases aligning to TRBD2. The trim removed 1 base at V and 1 base at J, leaving 8 bases unmatched. The CDR3 has 17 amino acids. Germline V gene sequence: CDR1 SGHAT, CDR2 FQNNGV.

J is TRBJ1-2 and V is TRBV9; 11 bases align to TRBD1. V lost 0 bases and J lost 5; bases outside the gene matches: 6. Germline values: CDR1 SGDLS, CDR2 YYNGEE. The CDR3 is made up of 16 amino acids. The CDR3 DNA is TGTGCCAGCAGCGTAGCTACGGGACAGGGGGTTTATGGCTACACCTTC. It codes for CASSVATGQGVYGYTF.

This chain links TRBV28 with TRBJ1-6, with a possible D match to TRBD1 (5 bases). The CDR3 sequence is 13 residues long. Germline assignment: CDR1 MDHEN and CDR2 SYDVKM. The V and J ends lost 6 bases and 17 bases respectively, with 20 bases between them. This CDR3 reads CASRSKGLTRVHF. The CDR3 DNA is TGTGCCAGCAGGTCTAAGGGACTAACGCGGGTCCACTTT.

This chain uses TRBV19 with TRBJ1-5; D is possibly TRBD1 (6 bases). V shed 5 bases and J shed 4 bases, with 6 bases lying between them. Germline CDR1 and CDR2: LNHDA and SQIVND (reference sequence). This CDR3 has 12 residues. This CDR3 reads CASSQGNQPQHF. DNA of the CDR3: TGTGCCAGTAGTCAGGGGAATCAGCCCCAGCATTTT.

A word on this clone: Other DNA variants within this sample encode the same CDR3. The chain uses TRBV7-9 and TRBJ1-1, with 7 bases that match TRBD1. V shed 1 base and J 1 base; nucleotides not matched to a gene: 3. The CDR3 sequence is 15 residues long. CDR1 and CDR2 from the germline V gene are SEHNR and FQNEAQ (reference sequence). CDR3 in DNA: TGTGCCAGCAGCTTAGGGCAGGGGGAGAACACTGAAGCTTTCTTT. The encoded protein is CASSLGQGENTEAFF.

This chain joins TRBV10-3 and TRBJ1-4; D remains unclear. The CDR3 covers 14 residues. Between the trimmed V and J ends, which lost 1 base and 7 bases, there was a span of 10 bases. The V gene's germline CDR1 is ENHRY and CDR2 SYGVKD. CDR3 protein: CAISEWEEGEKLFF. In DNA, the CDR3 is TGTGCCATCAGTGAGTGGGAGGAGGGTGAAAAACTGTTTTTT.

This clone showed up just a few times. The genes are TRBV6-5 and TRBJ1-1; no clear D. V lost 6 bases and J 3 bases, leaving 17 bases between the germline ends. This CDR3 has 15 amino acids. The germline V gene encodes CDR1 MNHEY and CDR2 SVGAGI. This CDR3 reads CASSTYGGRDTEAFF. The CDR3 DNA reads TGTGCCAGCAGCACTTACGGAGGACGGGACACTGAAGCTTTCTTT.

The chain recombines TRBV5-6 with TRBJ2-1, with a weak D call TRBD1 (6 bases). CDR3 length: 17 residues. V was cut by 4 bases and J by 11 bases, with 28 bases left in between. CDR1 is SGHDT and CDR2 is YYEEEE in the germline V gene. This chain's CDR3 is CASSPGQRDPLQSKQFF. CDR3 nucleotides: TGTGCCAGCAGCCCTGGACAGCGTGACCCGCTACAAAGTAAGCAGTTCTTC.

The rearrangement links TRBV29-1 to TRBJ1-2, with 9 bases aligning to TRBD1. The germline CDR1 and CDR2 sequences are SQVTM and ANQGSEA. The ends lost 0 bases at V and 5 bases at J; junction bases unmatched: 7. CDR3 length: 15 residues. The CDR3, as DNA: TGCAGCGTTGAAGACTCGCCGGGACAGGGTTATGGCTACACCTTC. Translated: CSVEDSPGQGYGYTF.

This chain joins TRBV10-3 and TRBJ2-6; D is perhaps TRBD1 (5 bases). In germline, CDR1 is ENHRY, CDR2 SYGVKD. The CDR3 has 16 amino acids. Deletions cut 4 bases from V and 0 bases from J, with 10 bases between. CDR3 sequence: CAISADTFSGANVLTF. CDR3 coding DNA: TGTGCCATCAGTGCGGACACATTCTCTGGGGCCAACGTCCTGACTTTC.

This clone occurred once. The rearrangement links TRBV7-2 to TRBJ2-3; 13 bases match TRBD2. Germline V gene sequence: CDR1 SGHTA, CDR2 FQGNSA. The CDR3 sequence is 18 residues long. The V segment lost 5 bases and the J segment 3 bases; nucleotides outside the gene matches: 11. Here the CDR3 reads CASSHTGTSGIGTDTQYF. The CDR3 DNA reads TGTGCCAGCAGCCATACCGGGACTAGCGGGATTGGGACAGATACGCAGTATTTT.

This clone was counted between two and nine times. In nucleotides, the CDR3 is TGTGCCATCTCGCCTCCGGGGGGGCCCCTAAAGTCCCACAACTATGGCTACACCTTC. The encoded protein is CAISPPGGPLKSHNYGYTF. V gene TRBV10-3 combines with J gene TRBJ1-2, with D tentatively TRBD1 (6 bases). Germline V gives CDR1 ENHRY, CDR2 SYGVKD. Trimming shortened V by 8 bases and J by 2 bases, and 30 bases separated the two germline ends. This CDR3 is built from 19 residues.

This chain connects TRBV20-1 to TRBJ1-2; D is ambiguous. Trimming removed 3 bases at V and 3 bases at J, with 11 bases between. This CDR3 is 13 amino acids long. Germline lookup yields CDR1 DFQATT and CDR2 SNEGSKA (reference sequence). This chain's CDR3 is CSASIRSYYGYTF. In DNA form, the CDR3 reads TGCAGTGCTAGTATACGGAGTTACTATGGCTACACCTTC.

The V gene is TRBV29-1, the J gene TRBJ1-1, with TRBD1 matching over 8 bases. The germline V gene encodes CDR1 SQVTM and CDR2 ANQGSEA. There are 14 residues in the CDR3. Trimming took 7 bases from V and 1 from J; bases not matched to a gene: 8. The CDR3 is CSARGRLTNTEAFF. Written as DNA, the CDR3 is TGCAGCGCCAGGGGGCGGCTCACGAACACTGAAGCTTTCTTT.

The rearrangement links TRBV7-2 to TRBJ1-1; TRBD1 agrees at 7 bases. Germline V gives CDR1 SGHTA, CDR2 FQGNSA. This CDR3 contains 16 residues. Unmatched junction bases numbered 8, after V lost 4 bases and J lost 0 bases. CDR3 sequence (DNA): TGTGCCAGCAGCTCAGGGGGACAGTTACTGAACACTGAAGCTTTCTTT. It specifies CASSSGGQLLNTEAFF.

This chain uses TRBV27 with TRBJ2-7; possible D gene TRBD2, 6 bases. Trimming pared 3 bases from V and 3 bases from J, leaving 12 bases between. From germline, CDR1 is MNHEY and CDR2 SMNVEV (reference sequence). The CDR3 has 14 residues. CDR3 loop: CASSFEAGGYEQYF. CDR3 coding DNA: TGTGCCAGCAGTTTTGAAGCCGGGGGCTACGAGCAGTACTTC.

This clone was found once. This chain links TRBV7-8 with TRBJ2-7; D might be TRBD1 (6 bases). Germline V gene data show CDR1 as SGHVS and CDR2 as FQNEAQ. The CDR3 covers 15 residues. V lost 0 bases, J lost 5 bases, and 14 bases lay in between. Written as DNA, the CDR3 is TGTGCCAGCAGCTTAGCTCAGGGGCAATTCAACGAGCAGTACTTC. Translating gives CASSLAQGQFNEQYF.

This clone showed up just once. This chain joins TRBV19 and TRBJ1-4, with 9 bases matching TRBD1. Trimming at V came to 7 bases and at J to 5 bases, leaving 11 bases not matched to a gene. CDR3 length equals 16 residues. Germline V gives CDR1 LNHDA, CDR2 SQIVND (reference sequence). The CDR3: CASTAPPGTGNEKLFF. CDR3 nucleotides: TGTGCCAGTACCGCGCCCCCCGGGACAGGGAATGAAAAACTGTTTTTT.

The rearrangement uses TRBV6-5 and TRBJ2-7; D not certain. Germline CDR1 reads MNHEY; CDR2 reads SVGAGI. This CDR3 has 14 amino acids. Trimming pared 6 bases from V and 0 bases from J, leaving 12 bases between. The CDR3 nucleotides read TGTGCCAGCAGGAGCCACGAGAGCTCCTACGAGCAGTACTTC. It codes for CASRSHESSYEQYF.